This T cell receptor (beta chain) was found in a study of vaccination effects on CD4 cells after COVID-19 (dated by TCRdb to 2021 to 2024). A note on the overall study: Two doses of either the BNT162b2 or the mRNA-1273 mRNA SARS-CoV-2 vaccine were administered to participants. Pre-vaccine samples were drawn from two convalescent patients 16 days and one week before the first dose, at 142 and 148 days after COVID-19 diagnosis. The study compared SARS-CoV-2 spike-specific CD4+ TCR repertoires before and after mRNA vaccination in COVID-19 convalescent patients and infection-naive vaccine recipients. A total of some eleven COVID-19 convalescent patients and several SARS-CoV-2-naive healthy vaccine recipients were included in the full study. In the study, cultures from other donors were sequenced using the Oncomine TCR Beta short-read assay on an Illumina iSeq 100.

The ViraFEST assay stimulated PBMC with viral peptide pools and then used TCR sequencing to identify antigen-specific CD4+ T cell clonotypes by expansion. After roughly 11 days of culture, CD4+ T cells were isolated with the EasySep CD4+ T cell isolation kit. PCR-confirmed SARS-CoV-2 infection had occurred in convalescent patients between March and December 2020, before the Alpha, Beta and Delta variants emerged in the United States. A few million PBMC per well were cultured with 10 ug/ml peptides in IMDM containing approximately 4.5% human AB serum, roughly 9.5 IU/ml IL-2 and gentamicin. A peptide pool from HIV-1 Nef was used as the negative control culture condition. On days 3 and 7, half of the culture medium was replaced with fresh IL-2-containing medium. Unless noted otherwise, every peptide stimulation condition was cultured in triplicate wells. PBMC were separated from whole blood using Ficoll-Paque Plus gradient centrifugation and were then either cryopreserved at -140C or used fresh. Genomic DNA was extracted from cultured CD4+ T cells with the QIAamp micro DNA kit.

The library relied on the immunoSEQ multiplex PCR assay. DNA from the cultured and isolated CD4+ T cells underwent TCR beta CDR3 sequencing. In the original analysis: The analysis removed non-productive TCR sequences, trimmed reads to the CDR3 region, and retained only CDR3s that were 7 or more amino acids long. The MANAFEST web app was used to identify antigen-specific clonotypes by comparing expansion in peptide wells with expansion in reference cultures. For clones to be considered positive, expansion at FDR<0.05 versus reference and all other wells, an odds ratio above 5, and a frequency above 0.1% in two replicate wells were required. Cross-reactive clonotypes were defined as significantly expanded in SARS-CoV-2 spike wells and in at least one common cold coronavirus spike condition. Levenshtein distance calculated with the stringdist R package was used to assess CDR3 similarity, and unrooted trees were constructed with ape in R 3.6.1. This immuneACCESS table, as held by TCRdb, lists in-frame sequences with V and J called but not all clones. Of the missing ones, under half trace to an unresolved V gene in checked studies; the others have no known cause. V and J calls and clone size follow that table, whereas D and trimming were derived from the DNA. This sample gives under 80,000 clones in total; around 70% of them show up just once. The top ten constitute about 4.7% of the sample.

With respect to this clone: This clone's antigen is unknown. There are no base qualities to consult, and no much larger clone falls within one base.

CDR1 and CDR2 are read off the germline V gene as MDHEN and SYDVKM. For this chain, trimming is 7 bases at the V end and 0 bases at the J end, and the number of junction bases without a gene match is 4. Inclusive of the bounding cysteine and phenylalanine, the CDR3 is 15 residues long. Only the CDR3 DNA is retained, 45 bases long and in frame from the first base. Overall study outcomes, separate from this receptor: At late post-vaccination timepoints, both infection-induced and vaccine-induced clones showed marked clonal contraction, consistent with waning T cell responses. The study was limited by a small number of convalescent patients, and early post-infection timepoints were lacking. In convalescent patients, the post-vaccine spike-reactive repertoire consisted mainly of new vaccine-induced clones, largely distinct from infection-induced clones.

The V and J segments used are TRBV28 and TRBJ2-7; 12 nucleotides in the junction match TRBD2. The sample consisted of CD4+ T cells from PBMCs cultured with HIV peptides, taken before COVID-19 vaccination. The cell subset or site label on this specimen signifies: HIV-1 Nef peptide pool negative control/reference culture. The source of this sequence is a human donor who had a prior SARS-CoV-2 infection. The sequenced DNA: TGTGCCAGCAAACTAGCGGGAGGCCTCTCCTACGAGCAGTACTTC. Its coded protein is CASKLAGGLSYEQYF.